The sequence of this T cell receptor (beta chain) was determined in a study of vaccination and CD4 T cells after COVID-19. For the study at large: The convalescent group had six males, four females, seven Caucasians, two Asians, one multiracial.

The treatment here: roughly 10-day PBMC culture with coronavirus spike peptide pools or control peptides (ViraFEST assay). It was with roughly 9.7 IU/ml IL-2 and 8 to 10 ug/ml peptide pools that approximately 2 million PBMCs per well were cultured. Cultured CD4+ T-cell DNA underwent Oncomine TCR Beta short-read sequencing. Each CDR3 protein is one row after TCRdb ran MiXCR on the PCR reads. Among 7,700 or so distinct CDR3 sequences listed, approximately 22% were seen once. This clonotype qualifies as medium-sized. The antigen remains undetermined. Its ends do not fully match the called genes, so a read error is possible. In germline, CDR1 is SSHAT, CDR2 FNYEAQ (reference sequence). This CDR3 has 15 residues.

The sample was CD4+ T cells from blood, cultured in vitro, taken after SARS-CoV-2 vaccination. The TCR comes from a human donor who had recovered from COVID-19. V gene TRBV7-7 combines with J gene TRBJ2-7, with D perhaps matching TRBD1 (5 bases). CDR3 in DNA: TGTGCTAGCAGCTTAGGGGTGGGCAACTCCTACGAGCAGTACTTC. Translated, it gives CASSLGVGNSYEQYF.